A selection of T cell receptor beta chains follows, all from one sample in a study of T cells in Graves' hyperthyroidism and ophthalmopathy. A single record per CDR3 protein comes from TCRdb applying MiXCR to the multiplex PCR reads. The table shows around 340,000 distinct CDR3 sequences, with about 18% occurring only once. Sample: blood. These receptors all come from a woman in her twenties or thirties with Graves' hyperthyroidism that later progressed to Graves' ophthalmopathy. CDR3s include the opening cysteine and the closing phenylalanine or tryptophan. A D gene is named only where the DNA matches it firmly. Some rows mark clone size as missing; the rest say once, few, many or name a class of expanded clone.

J	V	D	size	DNA	CDR3
TRBJ1-5	TRBV7-2	TRBD1	.	TGTGCCAGCAGCTTAGTGAACAGGGGCCCTCAGCCCCAGCATTTT	CASSLVNRGPQPQHF
TRBJ1-2	TRBV20-1	.	.	TGCAGTGCTAGGAGCCGGCATAACTATGGCTACACCTTC	CSARSRHNYGYTF
TRBJ1-2	TRBV19	.	few	TGTGCCAGTAGTATTGGGCAGGGAGGTAACTATGGCTACACCTTC	CASSIGQGGNYGYTF
TRBJ1-2	TRBV6-1	TRBD1	many	TGTGCCAGCAGTTATTTTGGGACAGGCGGGGATGAGAACTATGGCTACACCTTC	CASSYFGTGGDENYGYTF
TRBJ1-2	TRBV11-2	.	many	TGTGCCAGCAGCTTAATTTCTCCGACAGCTGCTAACTATGGCTACACCTTC	CASSLISPTAANYGYTF
TRBJ2-1	TRBV6-6	.	many	TGTGCCAGCAGTTACTCCTCGGGGACCGACTCCTACAATGAGCAGTTCTTC	CASSYSSGTDSYNEQFF
TRBJ2-3	TRBV6-5	.	few	TGTGCCAGCGTTAGGGAGATATTGGCAGATACGCAGTATTTT	CASVREILADTQYF
TRBJ1-4	TRBV20-1	.	few	TGCAGTGCTAGGCGAGGGTTCGTGACTAATGAAAAACTGTTTTTT	CSARRGFVTNEKLFF
TRBJ2-6	TRBV4-1	.	.	TGCGCCAGCAGCTCGGGACGGGCAAGCTCTGGGGCCAACGTCCTGACTTTC	CASSSGRASSGANVLTF
TRBJ1-4	TRBV7-8	.	many	TGTGCCAGCAGATCGACGGACGCAACTAATGAAAAACTGTTTTTT	CASRSTDATNEKLFF
TRBJ1-1	TRBV4-1	.	few	TGTGCCAGCAGCCAGGACCTATGGGGAAAGGGGAACACTGAAGCTTTCTTT	CASSQDLWGKGNTEAFF
TRBJ2-3	TRBV12-3/TRBV12-4	.	many	TGTGCCAGCAGTGTACTTGGGCTCACAGATACGCAGTATTTT	CASSVLGLTDTQYF
TRBJ1-6	TRBV28	.	many	TGTGCCAGCAGCCAGGTTCCTCCTTCACCCCTCCACTTT	CASSQVPPSPLHF
TRBJ1-2	TRBV6-1	TRBD1	.	TGTGCCAGCAGTGACCAGGGGGTGTACTATGGCTACACCTTC	CASSDQGVYYGYTF
TRBJ1-4	TRBV7-9	.	.	TGTGCCAGCAGCTTGCAGACAGATAAAAATGAAAAACTGTTTTTT	CASSLQTDKNEKLFF
TRBJ2-7	TRBV20-1	.	few	TGCAGTGCTAGAGCGGGGCGGGACTACGAGCAGTACTTC	CSARAGRDYEQYF
TRBJ1-6	TRBV28	.	many	TGTGCCAGCAGTTACGAAGACGGGCGATCGACCCTCCACTTT	CASSYEDGRSTLHF
TRBJ1-2	TRBV11-2	.	many	TGTGCCAGCAGCTTAGTTGAAGGAAGGGATGGCTACACCTTC	CASSLVEGRDGYTF
TRBJ2-1	TRBV11-2	.	many	TGTGCCAGCAGCTTATCAGGCAATGAGCAGTTCTTC	CASSLSGNEQFF
TRBJ2-3	TRBV28	TRBD2	many	TGTGCCAGCAGCCCCGCCGGACTAGCGGGAGCAGATACGCAGTATTTT	CASSPAGLAGADTQYF
TRBJ1-4	TRBV11-2	.	.	TGTGCCAGCATCTTTGAAGTTTGGGCGGATGAAAAACTGTTTTTT	CASIFEVWADEKLFF
TRBJ1-1	TRBV20-1	.	.	TGCAGTGCTAGACGGGGGGGGGGGGCGGACACTGAAGCTTTCTTT	CSARRGGGADTEAFF
TRBJ2-6	TRBV5-1	TRBD2	.	TGCGCCAGCAGCTTGTACGCGGGGGACTCTTCTGGGGCCAACGTCCTGACTTTC	CASSLYAGDSSGANVLTF
TRBJ1-4	TRBV4-2	TRBD1	.	TGTGCCAGCAGCCACGCCGGGACAGGGATTGAAAAACTGTTTTTT	CASSHAGTGIEKLFF
TRBJ1-1	TRBV20-1	.	.	TGCAGTTCATCCTCAGGGTTGAACACTGAAGCTTTCTTT	CSSSSGLNTEAFF
TRBJ1-2	TRBV6-1	TRBD1	.	TGTGCCGGCAGCCAGGGGACAGCCTATGGCTACACCTTC	CAGSQGTAYGYTF
TRBJ1-1	TRBV7-9	.	few	TGTGCCAGCAGTCGCGCGGGTCTGATCACTGAAGCTTTCTTT	CASSRAGLITEAFF
TRBJ2-3	TRBV18	.	many	TGTGCCAGCTCAACTGTGCAGGGGAGCACAGATACGCAGTATTTT	CASSTVQGSTDTQYF
TRBJ2-6	TRBV27	TRBD1	few	TGTGCCAGCAGTCAGGACAGGGGAGCCTCTGGGGCCAACGTCCTGACTTTC	CASSQDRGASGANVLTF
TRBJ1-2	TRBV5-1	TRBD1	.	TGCGCCAGCAGCTCCCTCGGACAGGCAGCTAACTATGGCTACACCTTC	CASSSLGQAANYGYTF
TRBJ1-5	TRBV6-1	TRBD1	many	TGTGCCAGCAGTCCTCGGACAGGGAGATACATAGTAGGTCAGCCCCAGCATTTT	CASSPRTGRYIVGQPQHF
TRBJ2-3	TRBV2	TRBD1	.	TGTGCCAGCAGGGCGGGACAGGGAACAGATACGCAGTATTTT	CASRAGQGTDTQYF
TRBJ1-3	TRBV6-2/TRBV6-3	.	many	TGTGCCAGCAGCATCTCTGGAAACACCATATATTTT	CASSISGNTIYF
TRBJ2-5	TRBV28	.	many	TGTGCCAGCAGTTTAACAGGCGTGGGAAAAGAGACCCAGTACTTC	CASSLTGVGKETQYF
TRBJ2-3	TRBV20-1	.	many	TGCAGTGCTAGTAATTCTCTAGCGATCGCAGATACGCAGTATTTT	CSASNSLAIADTQYF
TRBJ1-1	TRBV3-1	.	many	TGTGCCAGCAGCGGGGACCCTCGGTGGATGAACACTGAAGCTTTCTTT	CASSGDPRWMNTEAFF
TRBJ2-7	TRBV28	.	many	TGTGCCAGCAACCTTGGGCATCGATACGAGCAGTACTTC	CASNLGHRYEQYF
TRBJ1-1	TRBV30	.	.	TGTGCCTGGAGGGGGGTAGGCACTGAAGCTTTCTTT	CAWRGVGTEAFF
TRBJ2-7	TRBV2	.	.	TGTGCCAGCAGTGCTTGGGCGGGACACGAGCAGTACTTC	CASSAWAGHEQYF
TRBJ2-7	TRBV9	.	many	TGTGCCAGCAGCGTAGGTGGTGATCCGTTCTCCTACGAGCAGTACTTC	CASSVGGDPFSYEQYF
TRBJ2-1	TRBV27	.	many	TGTGCCAGCAGTTTATCCGCTTCCAATGAGCAGTTCTTC	CASSLSASNEQFF
TRBJ1-2	TRBV20-1	.	many	TGCAGTGCTAGAGATCCATGGGTGGAGGGTGATGGCCAGTATGGCTACACCTTC	CSARDPWVEGDGQYGYTF